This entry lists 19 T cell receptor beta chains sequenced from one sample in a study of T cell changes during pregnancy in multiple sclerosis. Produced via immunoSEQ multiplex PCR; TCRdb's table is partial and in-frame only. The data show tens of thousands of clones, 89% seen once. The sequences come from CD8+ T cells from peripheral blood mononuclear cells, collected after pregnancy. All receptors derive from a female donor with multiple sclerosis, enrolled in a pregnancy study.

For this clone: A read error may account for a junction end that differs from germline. CDR3 coding DNA: TGTGCCAGCAGCACAGGGTCGAACACCCGGGAGCTGTTTTTT. Translated, it gives CASSTGSNTRELFF. J is TRBJ2-2 and V is TRBV6-1, with a weak D call TRBD1 (6 bases). This CDR3 is 14 amino acids long. In germline, CDR1 is MNHNS, CDR2 SASEGT.

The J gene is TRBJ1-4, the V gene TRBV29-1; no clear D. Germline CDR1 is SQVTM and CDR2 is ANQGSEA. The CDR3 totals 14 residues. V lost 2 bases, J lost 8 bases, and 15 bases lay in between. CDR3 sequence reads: CSVEPAEEGEKLFF. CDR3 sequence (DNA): TGCAGCGTTGAACCGGCGGAGGAAGGCGAAAAACTGTTTTTT.

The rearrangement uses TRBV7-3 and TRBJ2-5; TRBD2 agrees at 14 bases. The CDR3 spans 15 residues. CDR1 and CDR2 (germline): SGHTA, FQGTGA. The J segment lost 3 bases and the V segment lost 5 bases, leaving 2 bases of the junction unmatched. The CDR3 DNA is TGTGCCAGCAGCCCGGGACTAGCGGGAGAAGAGACCCAGTACTTC. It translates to CASSPGLAGEETQYF.

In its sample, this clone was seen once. The CDR3 sequence is CASSLGGRNEQYF. CDR3 nucleotide sequence: TGTGCCAGCAGCTTAGGCGGGAGAAACGAGCAGTACTTC. The chain employs TRBV7-2 and TRBJ2-7, with TRBD2 matching over 7 bases. The CDR3 loop spans 13 amino acids. Trimming at V came to 1 base and at J to 5 bases, leaving 2 bases not matched to a gene. Germline V gene sequence: CDR1 SGHTA, CDR2 FQGNSA.

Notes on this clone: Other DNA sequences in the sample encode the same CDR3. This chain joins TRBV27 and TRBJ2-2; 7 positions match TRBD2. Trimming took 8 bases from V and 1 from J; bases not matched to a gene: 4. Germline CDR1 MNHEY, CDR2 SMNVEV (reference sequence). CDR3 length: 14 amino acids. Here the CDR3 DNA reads TGTGCCAGCTCTAGCGGATTGAACACCGGGGAGCTGTTTTTT. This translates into CASSSGLNTGELFF.

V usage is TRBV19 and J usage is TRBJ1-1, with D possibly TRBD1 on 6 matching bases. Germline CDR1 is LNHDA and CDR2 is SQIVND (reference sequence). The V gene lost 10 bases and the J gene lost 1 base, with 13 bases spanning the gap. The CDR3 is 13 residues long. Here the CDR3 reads CATGNRANTEAFF. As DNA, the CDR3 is TGTGCCACCGGAAACAGGGCGAACACTGAAGCTTTCTTT.

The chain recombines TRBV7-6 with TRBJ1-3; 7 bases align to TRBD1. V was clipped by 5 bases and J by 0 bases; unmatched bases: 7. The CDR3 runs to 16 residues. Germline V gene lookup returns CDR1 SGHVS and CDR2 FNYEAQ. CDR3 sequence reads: CASSIGTASSGNTIYF. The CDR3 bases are TGTGCCAGCAGCATCGGGACAGCCAGCTCTGGAAACACCATATATTTT.

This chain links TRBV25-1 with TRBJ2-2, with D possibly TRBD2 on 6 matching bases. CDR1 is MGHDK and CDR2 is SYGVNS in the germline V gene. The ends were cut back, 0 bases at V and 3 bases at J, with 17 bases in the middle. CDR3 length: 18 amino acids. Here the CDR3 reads CASSEYTTGLLDTGELFF. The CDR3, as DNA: TGTGCCAGCAGTGAATATACTACGGGACTCCTCGACACCGGGGAGCTGTTTTTT. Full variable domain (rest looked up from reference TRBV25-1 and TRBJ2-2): EADIYQTPRYLVIGTGKKITLECSQTMGHDKMYWYQQDPGMELHLIHYSYGVNSTEKGDLSSESTVSRIRTEHFPLTLESARPSHTSQYLCASSEYTTGLLDTGELFFGEGSRLTVL.

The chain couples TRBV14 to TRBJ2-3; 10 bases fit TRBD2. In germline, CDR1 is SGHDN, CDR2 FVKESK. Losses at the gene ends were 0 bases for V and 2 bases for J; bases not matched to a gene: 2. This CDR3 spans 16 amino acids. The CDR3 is CASSQELAGYTDTQYF. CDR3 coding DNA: TGTGCCAGCAGCCAAGAACTAGCGGGGTACACAGATACGCAGTATTTT. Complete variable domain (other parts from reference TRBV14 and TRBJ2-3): EAGVTQFPSHSVIEKGQTVTLRCDPISGHDNLYWYRRVMGKEIKFLLHFVKESKQDESGMPNNRFLAERTGGTYSTLKVQPAELEDSGVYFCASSQELAGYTDTQYFGPGTRLTVL.

The CDR3, as DNA: TGTGCCAGCAGCTCAAGACTAGCGGGAGGTAACACCGGGGAGCTGTTTTTT. It yields the protein CASSSRLAGGNTGELFF. This rearrangement joins TRBV7-2 to TRBJ2-2; 13 nucleotides match TRBD2. V lost 4 bases and J lost 2; bases outside the gene matches: 4. The germline V gene has CDR1 SGHTA and CDR2 FQGNSA. The CDR3 runs 17 residues.

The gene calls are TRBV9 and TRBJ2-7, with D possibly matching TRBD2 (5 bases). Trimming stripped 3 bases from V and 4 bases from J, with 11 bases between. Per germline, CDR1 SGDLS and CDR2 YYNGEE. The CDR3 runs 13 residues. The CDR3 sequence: CASSERTGYEQYF. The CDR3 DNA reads TGTGCCAGCAGCGAGAGGACGGGATACGAGCAGTACTTC.

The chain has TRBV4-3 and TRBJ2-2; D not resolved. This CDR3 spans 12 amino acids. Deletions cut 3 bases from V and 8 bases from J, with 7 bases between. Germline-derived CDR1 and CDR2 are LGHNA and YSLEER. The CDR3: CASSQTGGELFF. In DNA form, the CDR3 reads TGCGCCAGCAGCCAGACGGGTGGGGAGCTGTTTTTT.

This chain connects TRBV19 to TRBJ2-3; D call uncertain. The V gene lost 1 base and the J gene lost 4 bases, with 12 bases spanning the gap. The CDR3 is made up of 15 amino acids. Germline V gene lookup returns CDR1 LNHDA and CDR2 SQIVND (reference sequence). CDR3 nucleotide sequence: TGTGCCAGTAGTATAGGAGATAATTTGGCAGATACGCAGTATTTT. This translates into CASSIGDNLADTQYF. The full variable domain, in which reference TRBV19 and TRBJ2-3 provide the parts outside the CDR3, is DGGITQSPKYLFRKEGQNVTLSCEQNLNHDAMYWYRQDPGQGLRLIYYSQIVNDFQKGDIAEGYSVSREKKESFPLTVTSAQKNPTAFYLCASSIGDNLADTQYFGPGTRLTVL.

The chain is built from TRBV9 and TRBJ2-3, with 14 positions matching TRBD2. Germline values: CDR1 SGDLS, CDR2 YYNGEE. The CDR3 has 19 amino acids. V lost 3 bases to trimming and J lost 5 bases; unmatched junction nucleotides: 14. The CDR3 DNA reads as TGTGCCAGCAGCGCGAAACTGGGACTAGCGGGAGTTTCACAAGATACGCAGTATTTT. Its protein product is CASSAKLGLAGVSQDTQYF.

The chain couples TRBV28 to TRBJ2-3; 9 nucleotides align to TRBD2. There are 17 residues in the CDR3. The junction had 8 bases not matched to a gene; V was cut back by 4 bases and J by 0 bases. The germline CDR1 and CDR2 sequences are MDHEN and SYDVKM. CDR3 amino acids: CASSSPGLAPSTDTQYF. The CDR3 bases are TGTGCCAGCAGTTCCCCGGGACTAGCCCCTAGCACAGATACGCAGTATTTT.

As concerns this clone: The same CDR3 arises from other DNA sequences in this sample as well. This CDR3 is CASSPGTSGNNEQFF. The CDR3 DNA reads as TGTGCCAGCAGCCCCGGGACTAGCGGGAACAATGAGCAGTTCTTC. The chain recombines TRBV6-4 with TRBJ2-1; 13 bases match TRBD2. CDR1 is MRHNA, CDR2 SNTAGT, per germline. After removal of 6 bases from V and 5 bases from J, the junction contained 4 bases not matched to a gene. The CDR3 extends over 15 amino acids.

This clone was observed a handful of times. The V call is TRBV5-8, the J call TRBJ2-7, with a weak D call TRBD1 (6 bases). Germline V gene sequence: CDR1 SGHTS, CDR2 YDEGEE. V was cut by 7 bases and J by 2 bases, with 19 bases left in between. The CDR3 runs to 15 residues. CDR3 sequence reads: CASCALITGPYEQYF. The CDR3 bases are TGTGCCAGCTGCGCCCTTATAACAGGGCCCTACGAGCAGTACTTC.

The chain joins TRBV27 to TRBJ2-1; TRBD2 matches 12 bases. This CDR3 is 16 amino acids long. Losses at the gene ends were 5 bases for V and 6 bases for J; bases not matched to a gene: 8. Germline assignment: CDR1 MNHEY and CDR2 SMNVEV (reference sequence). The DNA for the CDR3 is TGTGCCAGCAGTGGGATTCCGGGACTAGCGGGCAATGAGCAGTTCTTC. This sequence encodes CASSGIPGLAGNEQFF.

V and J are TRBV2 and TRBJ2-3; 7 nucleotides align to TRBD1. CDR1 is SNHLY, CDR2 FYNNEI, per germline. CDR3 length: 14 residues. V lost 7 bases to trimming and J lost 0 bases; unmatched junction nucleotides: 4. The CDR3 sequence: CASKDRPSTDTQYF. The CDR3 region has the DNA TGTGCCAGCAAGGACAGGCCCAGCACAGATACGCAGTATTTT.